The clone carrying this T cell receptor (beta chain) was observed a handful of times. TCRdb itself ran the RT-PCR reads through MiXCR, one entry per CDR3 protein. The sample records 160,000 or so distinct CDR3 sequences, about 24% being singletons. The data originate from a study of patients and donors after allogeneic stem cell transplantation. The CDR3 consists of 13 residues. CDR1 SQVTM and CDR2 ANQGSEA come from the germline V gene. The V and J ends lost 4 bases and 6 bases, in that order; junction bases with no gene match: 5. The sequenced sample was blood, either unsorted or a sorted T cell fraction (not recorded which). The gene calls are TRBV29-1 and TRBJ2-2; 7 nucleotides agree with TRBD2. The clonotype was recovered from a human donor who was either an allogeneic HSCT recipient or a stem cell or donor lymphocyte infusion donor (not recorded which). It is not recorded whose cells these are; they may come from a transplant donor. Here the CDR3 reads CSVGASGAGELFF. The CDR3 DNA sequence: TGCAGCGTTGGTGCTAGCGGAGCCGGGGAGCTGTTTTTT.